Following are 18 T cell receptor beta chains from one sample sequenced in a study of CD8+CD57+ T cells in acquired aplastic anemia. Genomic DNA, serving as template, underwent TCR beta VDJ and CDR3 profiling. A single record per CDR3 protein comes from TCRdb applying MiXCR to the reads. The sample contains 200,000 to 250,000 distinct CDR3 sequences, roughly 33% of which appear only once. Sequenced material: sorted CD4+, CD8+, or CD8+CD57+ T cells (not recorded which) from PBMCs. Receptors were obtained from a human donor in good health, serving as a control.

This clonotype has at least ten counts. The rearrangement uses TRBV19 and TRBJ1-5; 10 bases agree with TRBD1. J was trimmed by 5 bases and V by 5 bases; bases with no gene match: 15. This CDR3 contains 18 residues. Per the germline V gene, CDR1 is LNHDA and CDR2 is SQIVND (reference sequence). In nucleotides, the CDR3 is TGTGCCAGTAGTCCTCGAAAAGGGGTGGGGACAGGGGATCAGCCCCAGCATTTT. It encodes CASSPRKGVGTGDQPQHF. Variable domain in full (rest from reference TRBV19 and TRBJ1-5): DGGITQSPKYLFRKEGQNVTLSCEQNLNHDAMYWYRQDPGQGLRLIYYSQIVNDFQKGDIAEGYSVSREKKESFPLTVTSAQKNPTAFYLCASSPRKGVGTGDQPQHFGDGTRLSIL.

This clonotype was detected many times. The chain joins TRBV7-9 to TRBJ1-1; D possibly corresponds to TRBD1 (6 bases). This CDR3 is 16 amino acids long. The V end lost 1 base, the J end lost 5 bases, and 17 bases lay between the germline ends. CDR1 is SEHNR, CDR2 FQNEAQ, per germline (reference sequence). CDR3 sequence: CASSLGPGASKTEAFF. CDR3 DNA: TGTGCCAGCAGCTTAGGGCCAGGGGCATCCAAGACTGAAGCTTTCTTT.

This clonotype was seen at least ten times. CDR3 nucleotide sequence: TGTGCCAGCAGCTTAGCGAGGAGACTAGCGGGGGGAGGTGAGCAGTTCTTC. Protein sequence: CASSLARRLAGGGEQFF. The chain recombines TRBV7-9 with TRBJ2-1; 13 positions agree with TRBD2. J gave up 9 bases and V 0 bases, and 8 bases lay outside the gene matches. Germline V CDR1 and CDR2: SEHNR, FQNEAQ (reference sequence). The CDR3 has 17 amino acids. The whole variable domain, remainder taken from reference TRBV7-9 and TRBJ2-1, is DTGVSQNPRHKITKRGQNVTFRCDPISEHNRLYWYRQTLGQGPEFLTYFQNEAQLEKSRLLSDRFSAERPKGSFSTLEIQRTEQGDSAMYLCASSLARRLAGGGEQFFGPGTRLTVL.

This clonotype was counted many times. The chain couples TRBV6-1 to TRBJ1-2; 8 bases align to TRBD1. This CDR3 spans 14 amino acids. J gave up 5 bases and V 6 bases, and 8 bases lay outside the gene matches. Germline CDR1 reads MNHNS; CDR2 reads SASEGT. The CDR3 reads CASSATGDGYGYTF. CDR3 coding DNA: TGTGCCAGCAGCGCGACAGGGGACGGGTATGGCTACACCTTC.

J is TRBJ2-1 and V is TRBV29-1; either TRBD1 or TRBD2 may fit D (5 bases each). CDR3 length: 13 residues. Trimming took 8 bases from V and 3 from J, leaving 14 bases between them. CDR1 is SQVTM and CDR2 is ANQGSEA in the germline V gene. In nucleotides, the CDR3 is TGCAGCATCGGGACCCTCGGCTACAATGAGCAGTTCTTC. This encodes CSIGTLGYNEQFF.

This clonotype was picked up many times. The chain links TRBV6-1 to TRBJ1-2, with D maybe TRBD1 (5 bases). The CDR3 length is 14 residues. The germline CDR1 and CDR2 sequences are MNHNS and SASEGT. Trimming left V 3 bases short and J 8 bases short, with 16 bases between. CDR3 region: CASSDGRAPGGYTF. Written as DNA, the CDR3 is TGTGCCAGCAGTGATGGCAGGGCGCCTGGCGGCTACACCTTC.

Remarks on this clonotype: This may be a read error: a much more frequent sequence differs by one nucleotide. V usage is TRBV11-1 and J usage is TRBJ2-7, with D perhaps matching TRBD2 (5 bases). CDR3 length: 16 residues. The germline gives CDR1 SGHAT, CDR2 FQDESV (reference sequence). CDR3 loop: CASSLRSGGSSHEQYF. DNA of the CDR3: TGTGCCAGCAGCCTACGATCAGGCGGGTCCTCCCACGAGCAGTACTTC.

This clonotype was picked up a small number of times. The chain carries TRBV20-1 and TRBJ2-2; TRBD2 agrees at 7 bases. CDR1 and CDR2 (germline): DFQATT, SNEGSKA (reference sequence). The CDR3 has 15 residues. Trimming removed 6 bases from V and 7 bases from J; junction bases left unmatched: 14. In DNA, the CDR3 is TGCAGTGCAATCTCGGGGCAGCGGGGCGTCGGGGAGCTGTTTTTT. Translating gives CSAISGQRGVGELFF.

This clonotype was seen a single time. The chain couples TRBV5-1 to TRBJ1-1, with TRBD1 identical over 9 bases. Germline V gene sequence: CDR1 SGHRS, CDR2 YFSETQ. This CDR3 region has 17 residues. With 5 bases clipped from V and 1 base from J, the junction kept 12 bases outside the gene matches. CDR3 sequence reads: CASSPQGASGGNTEAFF. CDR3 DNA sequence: TGCGCCAGCAGTCCACAGGGGGCTTCAGGCGGGAACACTGAAGCTTTCTTT.

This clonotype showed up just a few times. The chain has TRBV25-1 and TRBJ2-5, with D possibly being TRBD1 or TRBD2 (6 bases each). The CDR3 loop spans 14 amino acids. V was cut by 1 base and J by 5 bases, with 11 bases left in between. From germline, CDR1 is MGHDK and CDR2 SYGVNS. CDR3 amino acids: CASSEWGASETQYF. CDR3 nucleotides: TGTGCCAGCAGTGAATGGGGGGCGTCTGAGACCCAGTACTTC.

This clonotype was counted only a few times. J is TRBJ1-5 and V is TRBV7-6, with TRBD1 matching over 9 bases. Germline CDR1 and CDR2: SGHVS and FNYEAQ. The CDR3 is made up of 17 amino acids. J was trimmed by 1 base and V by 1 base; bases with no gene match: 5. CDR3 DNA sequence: TGTGCCAGCAGCTTAGGAGTGGACAGGGGAAGCAATCAGCCCCAGCATTTT. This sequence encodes CASSLGVDRGSNQPQHF.

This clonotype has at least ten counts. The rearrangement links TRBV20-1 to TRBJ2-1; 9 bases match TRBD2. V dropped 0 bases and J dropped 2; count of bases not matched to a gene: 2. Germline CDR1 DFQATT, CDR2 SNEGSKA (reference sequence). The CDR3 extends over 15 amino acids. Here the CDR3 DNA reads TGCAGTGCTAGAGAAGCTAGCGGGGCCTACAATGAGCAGTTCTTC. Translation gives CSAREASGAYNEQFF.

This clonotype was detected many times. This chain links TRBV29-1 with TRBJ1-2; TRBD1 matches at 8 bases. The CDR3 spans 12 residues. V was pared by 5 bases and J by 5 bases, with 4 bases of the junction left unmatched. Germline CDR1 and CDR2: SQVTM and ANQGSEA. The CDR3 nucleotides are TGCAGCGTTCAAACAGGGGGTTATGGCTACACCTTC. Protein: CSVQTGGYGYTF.

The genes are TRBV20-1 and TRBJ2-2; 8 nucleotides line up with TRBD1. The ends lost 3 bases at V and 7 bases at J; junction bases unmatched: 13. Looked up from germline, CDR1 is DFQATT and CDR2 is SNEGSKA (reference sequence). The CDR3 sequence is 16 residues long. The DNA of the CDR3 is TGCAGTGCTAGTAGGGGAGGAGGACAGGGTTACGGGGAGCTGTTTTTT. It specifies CSASRGGGQGYGELFF.

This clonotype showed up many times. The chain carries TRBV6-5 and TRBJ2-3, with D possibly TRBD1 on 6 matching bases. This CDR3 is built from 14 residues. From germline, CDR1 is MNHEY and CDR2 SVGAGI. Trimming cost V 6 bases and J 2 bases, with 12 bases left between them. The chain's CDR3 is CASSRDTNTDTQYF. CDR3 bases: TGTGCCAGCAGCCGGGACACGAACACAGATACGCAGTATTTT.

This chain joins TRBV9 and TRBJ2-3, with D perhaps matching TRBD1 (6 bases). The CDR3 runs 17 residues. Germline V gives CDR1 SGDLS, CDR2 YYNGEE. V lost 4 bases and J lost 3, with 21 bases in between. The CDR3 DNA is TGTGCCAGCAGCCAACCAACCAGGGGCCTTCAGACAGATACGCAGTATTTT. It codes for CASSQPTRGLQTDTQYF.

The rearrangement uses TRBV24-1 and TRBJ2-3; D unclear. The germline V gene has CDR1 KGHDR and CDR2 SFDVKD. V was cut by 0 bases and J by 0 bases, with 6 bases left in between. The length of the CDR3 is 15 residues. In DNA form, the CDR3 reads TGTGCCACCAGTGATTTGCTAGAGAGCACAGATACGCAGTATTTT. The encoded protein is CATSDLLESTDTQYF.

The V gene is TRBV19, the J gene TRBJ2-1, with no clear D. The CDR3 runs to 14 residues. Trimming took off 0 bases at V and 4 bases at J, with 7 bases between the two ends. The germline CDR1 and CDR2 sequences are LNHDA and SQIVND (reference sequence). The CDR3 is CASSIDVRYNEQFF. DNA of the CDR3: TGTGCCAGTAGTATAGACGTCAGATACAATGAGCAGTTCTTC.